A single sample gave rise to the 12 T cell receptor beta chains below, sequenced in a study of cytomegalovirus exposure and HLA in healthy donors. 13 Jbeta primers and 60 Vbeta primers were used for the PCR. Libraries were prepared by immunoSEQ multiplex PCR; TCRdb keeps only in-frame clonotypes and omits some of them. The table shows around 130,000 clones, with around 85% occurring only once. The sequenced material came from PBMCs. Receptors originate from a woman younger than 45 in good health and CMV-seropositive.

This rearrangement joins TRBV5-1 to TRBJ2-7; 12 bases line up with TRBD2. Germline lookup yields CDR1 SGHRS and CDR2 YFSETQ. The CDR3 is 16 amino acids. The V segment lost 1 base and the J segment 2 bases; nucleotides outside the gene matches: 4. The CDR3 spells CASSLFASGGAYEQYF. The CDR3 nucleotides are TGCGCCAGCAGCTTGTTCGCTAGCGGGGGGGCCTACGAGCAGTACTTC.

With respect to this clone: Additional DNA sequences in this sample encode the identical CDR3. The V call is TRBV27, the J call TRBJ2-3; the D is unclear. Germline V gene sequence: CDR1 MNHEY, CDR2 SMNVEV (reference sequence). There are 11 residues in the CDR3. V lost 4 bases and J 3 bases, leaving 2 bases between the germline ends. CDR3 DNA: TGTGCCAGCAGTTCGACAGATACGCAGTATTTT. Protein sequence: CASSSTDTQYF.

The genes are TRBV28 and TRBJ1-1; D gene ambiguous. The length of the CDR3 is 13 residues. Germline CDR1 and CDR2: MDHEN and SYDVKM. The ends were cut back, 1 base at V and 5 bases at J, with 8 bases in the middle. For the CDR3, the DNA is TGTGCCAGCAGTTTATTCCACAAGACTGAAGCTTTCTTT. It yields the protein CASSLFHKTEAFF.

Of note for this clone: The germline gene is not matched at one end of the junction; a read error may be the cause. This chain links TRBV6-5 with TRBJ2-7; 7 bases line up with TRBD1. CDR3 size: 13 residues. Germline V gene sequence: CDR1 MNHEY, CDR2 SVGAGI. The CDR3: CASSSRDSYGQYF. The CDR3 DNA reads as TGTGCCAGCAGTTCCCGGGACAGTTACGGGCAGTACTTC.

This chain connects TRBV28 to TRBJ1-1, with D tentatively TRBD1 (6 bases). CDR1 is MDHEN and CDR2 is SYDVKM in the germline V gene. The CDR3 sequence is 16 residues long. With 4 bases removed from V and 5 bases from J, the gap between germline ends came to 20 bases. The CDR3 DNA reads TGTGCCAGCAGTTGGGGGGGGACTTTGGGGGCTACTGAAGCTTTCTTT. Protein: CASSWGGTLGATEAFF.

This chain links TRBV18 with TRBJ1-4; D may be TRBD1 (6 bases). CDR1 and CDR2 from the germline V gene are KGHSH and LQKENI. V lost 3 bases and J 5 bases, leaving 7 bases between the germline ends. The CDR3 totals 13 residues. The CDR3 region has the DNA TGTGCCAGCTCACCGGACAGCAATGAAAAACTGTTTTTT. Residues: CASSPDSNEKLFF.

CDR3 residues: CASSFDLNTGELFF. Written as DNA, the CDR3 is TGTGCCAGCAGCTTTGACTTAAACACCGGGGAGCTGTTTTTT. The chain uses TRBV7-2 and TRBJ2-2, with unresolved D. The germline CDR1 and CDR2 sequences are SGHTA and FQGNSA. The CDR3 covers 14 residues. V was trimmed by 3 bases and J by 2 bases, leaving 7 bases between them.

The genes are TRBV30 and TRBJ1-1, with D perhaps matching TRBD1 (6 bases). The V end lost 3 bases, the J end lost 2 bases, and 16 bases lay between the germline ends. There are 15 residues in the CDR3. Germline lookup yields CDR1 GTSNPN and CDR2 SVGIG (reference sequence). This CDR3 is CAWRRQLQGNTEAFF. CDR3 sequence (DNA): TGTGCCTGGAGGAGACAGCTACAGGGAAACACTGAAGCTTTCTTT.

V and J are TRBV4-2 and TRBJ2-7; tentative D call: TRBD2 (6 bases). Trimming cost V 4 bases and J 1 base, with 14 bases left between them. The CDR3 extends over 15 amino acids. The germline gives CDR1 LGHNA, CDR2 YNFKEQ. The CDR3 reads CASSRPGTPSYEQYF. DNA of the CDR3: TGTGCCAGCAGCCGCCCAGGGACTCCATCCTACGAGCAGTACTTC.

The rearrangement joins TRBV9 to TRBJ2-2; 8 bases are a match to TRBD1. The J segment lost 2 bases and the V segment lost 0 bases, leaving 3 bases of the junction unmatched. There are 16 residues in the CDR3. The V gene's germline CDR1 is SGDLS and CDR2 YYNGEE. CDR3 DNA: TGTGCCAGCAGCGTAGGGGGACAGGTTAACACCGGGGAGCTGTTTTTT. This sequence encodes CASSVGGQVNTGELFF.

This clone showed up just a few times. This chain uses TRBV11-2 with TRBJ2-2; 9 positions agree with TRBD1. The CDR3 consists of 16 residues. The V gene's germline CDR1 is SGHAT and CDR2 FQNNGV. Germline trimming cut 6 bases from V and 6 bases from J; bases unmatched to any gene: 11. CDR3 sequence (DNA): TGTGCCAGCAGACCTCTCCCGGGACAGGGAGCCGGGGAGCTGTTTTTT. Amino acids: CASRPLPGQGAGELFF. Together with reference TRBV11-2 and TRBJ2-2, the CDR3 gives the full variable domain: EAGVAQSPRYKIIEKRQSVAFWCNPISGHATLYWYQQILGQGPKLLIQFQNNGVVDDSQLPKDRFSAERLKGVDSTLKIQPAKLEDSAVYLCASRPLPGQGAGELFFGEGSRLTVL.

The genes are TRBV7-2 and TRBJ1-5; D is unclear. V was trimmed by 5 bases and J by 6 bases, leaving 11 bases between them. The CDR3 has 13 amino acids. Germline V gives CDR1 SGHTA, CDR2 FQGNSA. This chain's CDR3 is CASSLHVSQPQHF. The CDR3 DNA reads as TGTGCCAGCAGCCTTCACGTGAGTCAGCCCCAGCATTTT.